These 25 T cell receptor beta chains were sequenced from one sample in a study of circulating and synovial CD4+ cells in juvenile arthritis. Clones were sequenced by immunoSEQ multiplex PCR, and TCRdb holds only the in-frame ones, with some missing. This table has about 36,000 clones, approximately 96% appearing once. The sample consisted of CD4+ T cells from blood. Receptors originate from a human donor with juvenile idiopathic arthritis.

This clone came up a few times. CDR3 region: CASSDGTAPYEQYF. The CDR3 nucleotides read TGTGCCAGTAGTGATGGGACTGCCCCCTACGAGCAGTACTTC. The V gene is TRBV19, the J gene TRBJ2-7, with D possibly being TRBD2 (6 bases). V was shortened by 5 bases and J by 2 bases, with 13 bases between the two germline ends. Germline CDR1 LNHDA, CDR2 SQIVND (reference sequence). The CDR3 sequence is 14 residues long.

The chain joins TRBV19 to TRBJ1-6; D may be TRBD1 (5 bases). The V and J ends lost 3 bases and 10 bases respectively, with 13 bases between them. Germline V gene lookup returns CDR1 LNHDA and CDR2 SQIVND (reference sequence). This CDR3 is 14 amino acids long. The DNA of the CDR3 is TGTGCCAGTAGTATTCATGGGGCCGGATCACCCCTCCACTTT. It translates to CASSIHGAGSPLHF.

V and J are TRBV5-6 and TRBJ1-5, with 8 bases identical to TRBD1. The CDR3 sequence is 14 residues long. With 4 bases clipped from V and 4 bases from J, the junction kept 4 bases outside the gene matches. Germline-derived CDR1 and CDR2 are SGHDT and YYEEEE. The CDR3 DNA sequence: TGTGCCAGCAGCCCCGGACAGGGAAATCAGCCCCAGCATTTT. Residues: CASSPGQGNQPQHF.

The sample holds one count of this clone. The genes are TRBV23-1 and TRBJ1-2, with 7 bases lining up with TRBD1. TRBV23-1 is known as an ORF, though its function is uncertain. V trimming: 3 bases; J trimming: 6 bases; junction bases outside the gene matches: 13. The CDR3 is 16 residues long. CDR3 residues: CASSHSTYRGRDGYTF. In DNA, the CDR3 is TGCGCCAGCAGTCACTCGACTTACAGGGGTCGTGATGGCTACACCTTC.

The chain joins TRBV6-5 to TRBJ2-7; D not certain. The length of the CDR3 is 14 residues. CDR1 MNHEY and CDR2 SVGAGI come from the germline V gene. V was clipped by 1 base and J by 4 bases, with 11 bases between them. As DNA, the CDR3 is TGTGCCAGCAGTTACTATTCTCGTCGGTACGAGCAGTACTTC. Translation gives CASSYYSRRYEQYF.

The chain links TRBV7-2 to TRBJ2-7, with 11 bases that match TRBD2. Germline V gene sequence: CDR1 SGHTA, CDR2 FQGNSA. This CDR3 has 15 residues. The J segment lost 2 bases and the V segment lost 1 base, leaving 1 base of the junction unmatched. The chain's CDR3 is CASSLVSGGAYEQYF. CDR3 nucleotides: TGTGCCAGCAGCTTAGTTAGCGGGGGGGCCTACGAGCAGTACTTC.

This clone was observed once. The J gene is TRBJ2-3, the V gene TRBV2; TRBD1 might be the D (6 bases). Trimming took off 7 bases at V and 5 bases at J, with 16 bases between the two ends. The CDR3 has 14 amino acids. From germline, CDR1 is SNHLY and CDR2 FYNNEI. The CDR3 DNA reads as TGTGCCAGCAAGCCTAGTAGGGGACAAGATACGCAGTATTTT. The encoded protein is CASKPSRGQDTQYF.

This clone was detected a few times. In nucleotides, the CDR3 is TGTGCCAGTAGTCCTTTGACAGGGGCCTCCTACGAGCAGTACTTC. Its protein product is CASSPLTGASYEQYF. The rearrangement uses TRBV19 and TRBJ2-7; 8 nucleotides align to TRBD1. CDR3 length: 15 residues. J gave up 0 bases and V 5 bases, and 6 bases lay outside the gene matches. Germline assignment: CDR1 LNHDA and CDR2 SQIVND (reference sequence).

The chain combines TRBV5-1 with TRBJ2-1; 8 bases map to TRBD1. In germline, CDR1 is SGHRS, CDR2 YFSETQ. The ends lost 3 bases at V and 7 bases at J; junction bases unmatched: 9. This CDR3 region has 15 residues. The CDR3 coding sequence is TGCGCCAGCAGCTCCTCCGGGACAGGATTGAATGAGCAGTTCTTC. Its protein product is CASSSSGTGLNEQFF. Looking up the rest from reference TRBV5-1 and TRBJ2-1 gives the full variable domain: KAGVTQTPRYLIKTRGQQVTLSCSPISGHRSVSWYQQTPGQGLQFLFEYFSETQRNKGNFPGRFSGRQFSNSRSEMNVSTLELGDSALYLCASSSSGTGLNEQFFGPGTRLTVL.

The V gene is TRBV23-1, the J gene TRBJ2-7, with a possible D match to TRBD1 (5 bases). TRBV23-1 is noted as an ORF with a role that remains uncertain. V lost 6 bases to trimming and J lost 2 bases, with 32 bases between them. This CDR3 has 20 residues. CDR3 DNA sequence: TGCGCCAGCAGCAAGAACGGGTTAATTTCAGGGCCCAACCGAGCCTACGAGCAGTACTTC. This gives the protein CASSKNGLISGPNRAYEQYF.

J is TRBJ1-2 and V is TRBV7-2; unclear D gene. V dropped 2 bases and J dropped 6 bases, with 10 bases sitting between them. Germline V gene sequence: CDR1 SGHTA, CDR2 FQGNSA. The CDR3 loop spans 13 amino acids. CDR3 region: CASSLWAANGYTF. In DNA, the CDR3 is TGTGCCAGCAGCTTATGGGCTGCAAATGGCTACACCTTC.

This clone has a single count. J is TRBJ2-7 and V is TRBV2; tentatively, D is TRBD1 (5 bases). The ends were cut back, 5 bases at V and 7 bases at J, with 15 bases in the middle. The length of the CDR3 is 13 residues. Germline V gives CDR1 SNHLY, CDR2 FYNNEI. The CDR3 nucleotides are TGTGCCAGCAGTCTACAGGATATCGGGGAGCAGTACTTC. Translating it yields CASSLQDIGEQYF.

The chain has TRBV2 and TRBJ2-5; TRBD1 is a possible D gene (8 bases). The length of the CDR3 is 15 residues. V was shortened by 3 bases and J by 4 bases, with 15 bases between the two germline ends. Germline-derived CDR1 and CDR2 are SNHLY and FYNNEI. CDR3 region: CASSDRTGRVETQYF. Written as DNA, the CDR3 is TGTGCCAGCAGTGACCGGACAGGGAGGGTAGAGACCCAGTACTTC.

The V call is TRBV5-1, the J call TRBJ2-5; TRBD2 matches at 8 bases. This CDR3 has 14 residues. J was trimmed by 3 bases and V by 1 base; bases with no gene match: 2. Germline V gene lookup returns CDR1 SGHRS and CDR2 YFSETQ. The CDR3: CASSLTSGKETQYF. The CDR3 region has the DNA TGCGCCAGCAGCTTGACTAGCGGAAAAGAGACCCAGTACTTC. Looking up the rest from reference TRBV5-1 and TRBJ2-5 gives the full variable domain: KAGVTQTPRYLIKTRGQQVTLSCSPISGHRSVSWYQQTPGQGLQFLFEYFSETQRNKGNFPGRFSGRQFSNSRSEMNVSTLELGDSALYLCASSLTSGKETQYFGPGTRLLVL.

This clone was picked up one time. The rearrangement links TRBV7-2 to TRBJ2-5; 9 bases agree with TRBD1. This CDR3 spans 14 amino acids. The J segment lost 5 bases and the V segment lost 3 bases, leaving 4 bases of the junction unmatched. Germline assignment: CDR1 SGHTA and CDR2 FQGNSA. The CDR3 nucleotides are TGTGCCAGCAGCTTCGACAGGGGGAGGGAGACCCAGTACTTC. As protein: CASSFDRGRETQYF.

This clone turned up a few times. The chain links TRBV4-3 to TRBJ1-6; D uncertain. CDR3 size: 14 residues. Looked up from germline, CDR1 is LGHNA and CDR2 is YSLEER. The V end was cut by 4 bases, the J end by 10 bases, with 14 bases between. The CDR3 DNA reads TGCGCCAGCAGCCCGATTAGCCTTCGATCACCCCTCCACTTT. Translated, it gives CASSPISLRSPLHF.

In this sample, this clone turned up once. The rearrangement links TRBV4-2 to TRBJ2-1; D might be TRBD2 (6 bases). In germline, CDR1 is LGHNA, CDR2 YNFKEQ. V gave up 4 bases and J gave up 5 bases, with 18 bases separating them. The CDR3 totals 16 residues. The CDR3 region has the DNA TGTGCCAGCAGCCTAGAGTCGACCGGCGGGAACAATGAGCAGTTCTTC. This codes for CASSLESTGGNNEQFF.

The chain employs TRBV4-1 and TRBJ2-7; 7 positions match TRBD1. CDR1 is MGHRA, CDR2 YSYEKL, per germline. Trimming took 2 bases from V and 3 from J; bases not matched to a gene: 7. CDR3 length: 15 residues. The CDR3 DNA follows: TGCGCCAGCAGCCAAAACAGGGCAGGGGGCTACGAGCAGTACTTC. It encodes CASSQNRAGGYEQYF.

V gene TRBV5-1 combines with J gene TRBJ1-4, with TRBD1 as a possible D gene (5 bases). CDR1 is SGHRS and CDR2 is YFSETQ in the germline V gene. This CDR3 contains 15 residues. Trimming cost V 0 bases and J 3 bases, with 9 bases left between them. Here the CDR3 reads CASSLGGGPNEKLFF. CDR3 sequence (DNA): TGCGCCAGCAGCTTGGGGGGGGGACCTAATGAAAAACTGTTTTTT.

The chain uses TRBV2 and TRBJ1-2, with D possibly matching TRBD1 (6 bases). V was cut by 8 bases and J by 5 bases, with 12 bases left in between. This CDR3 is built from 12 residues. The germline CDR1 and CDR2 sequences are SNHLY and FYNNEI. The DNA for the CDR3 is TGTGCCAGCCTTAAAGGGGGATATGGCTACACCTTC. It encodes CASLKGGYGYTF.

In regard to this clone: This sample also contains other DNA sequences that code for the same CDR3. This chain uses TRBV7-2 with TRBJ1-2; the D gene is possibly TRBD1 (6 bases). The CDR3 covers 13 residues. V lost 1 base, J lost 3 bases, and 6 bases lay in between. Per germline, CDR1 SGHTA and CDR2 FQGNSA. The CDR3 nucleotides are TGTGCCAGCAGCTTAGGGACAGACTATGGCTACACCTTC. Amino acids: CASSLGTDYGYTF.

The genes are TRBV4-3 and TRBJ2-3; 9 positions agree with TRBD2. The germline V gene encodes CDR1 LGHNA and CDR2 YSLEER. This CDR3 region has 17 residues. Trimming removed 0 bases from V and 6 bases from J; junction bases left unmatched: 10. Here the CDR3 reads CASSQDLRGGASDTQYF. In DNA form, the CDR3 reads TGCGCCAGCAGCCAAGATTTGCGGGGGGGCGCGAGTGATACGCAGTATTTT.

For this clone: Other DNA variants within this sample encode the same CDR3. The chain employs TRBV7-9 and TRBJ2-7; D not resolved. CDR3 length equals 16 residues. Germline V gene sequence: CDR1 SEHNR, CDR2 FQNEAQ (reference sequence). V gave up 5 bases and J gave up 3 bases, with 20 bases separating them. The CDR3 region is CASSPPNVGRYYEQYF. The DNA for the CDR3 is TGTGCCAGCAGCCCCCCAAACGTGGGCAGGTACTACGAGCAGTACTTC.

This chain links TRBV18 with TRBJ1-3, with D unresolved. The germline V and J ends were trimmed by 1 base and 0 bases, with 19 bases remaining between them. The CDR3 is 19 residues long. Germline V gives CDR1 KGHSH, CDR2 LQKENI. CDR3 DNA sequence: TGTGCCAGCTCACCACGGGCTGCCGGCGACCCGAGCTCTGGAAACACCATATATTTT. Its translation: CASSPRAAGDPSSGNTIYF.

This clone was observed a handful of times. This chain uses TRBV7-2 with TRBJ1-2, with 10 bases identical to TRBD1. Germline-derived CDR1 and CDR2 are SGHTA and FQGNSA. After removal of 5 bases from V and 4 bases from J, the junction contained 10 bases not matched to a gene. The CDR3 is 16 amino acids. CDR3 loop: CASSPRGTGELYGYTF. CDR3 DNA: TGTGCCAGCAGCCCAAGGGGGACAGGGGAACTCTATGGCTACACCTTC.